Listed below are T cell receptor beta chains from one sample, sequenced in a study of CD8 T cells in ankylosing spondylitis. A single record per CDR3 protein comes from TCRdb applying MiXCR to the 5' RACE reads. Of some 130,000 distinct CDR3 sequences listed, 5.5% to 7.5% are singletons. The specimen sequenced was blood, either unsorted or a sorted T cell fraction (not recorded which). The receptors shown here come from a female donor with ankylosing spondylitis or in good health (not recorded which). The conserved cysteine and the conserved F or W are not part of the CDR3 here. Each record gives: V gene, J gene, CDR3 protein.

V gene: TRBV4-1
J gene: TRBJ2-6
CDR3 protein: ASSFLRGVGANVLT

V gene: TRBV27
J gene: TRBJ2-1
CDR3 protein: ASRAGSTYNEQF

V gene: TRBV3-1
J gene: TRBJ2-3
CDR3 protein: ASSPPGTVTDTQY

V gene: TRBV5-1
J gene: TRBJ2-1
CDR3 protein: ASGLGRRGNEQF

V gene: TRBV6-6
J gene: TRBJ1-1
CDR3 protein: ASSYGQGANTEAF

V gene: TRBV6-5
J gene: TRBJ1-1
CDR3 protein: ASSYSADLVTEAF

V gene: TRBV19
J gene: TRBJ2-7
CDR3 protein: ASSIPEGEQY

V gene: TRBV5-1
J gene: TRBJ2-1
CDR3 protein: ASSLSVYNEQF

V gene: TRBV7-2
J gene: TRBJ2-7
CDR3 protein: ASSLGGVLSYEQY

V gene: TRBV9
J gene: TRBJ2-5
CDR3 protein: ASSVALAGAPY

V gene: TRBV5-1
J gene: TRBJ1-1
CDR3 protein: ASSPGVQNTEAF

V gene: TRBV5-1
J gene: TRBJ1-4
CDR3 protein: ASSRRQGSTNEKLF

V gene: TRBV2
J gene: TRBJ1-5
CDR3 protein: ASRVSNQPQH

V gene: TRBV5-6
J gene: TRBJ2-3
CDR3 protein: ASSLAGGITDTQY

V gene: TRBV7-9
J gene: TRBJ1-1
CDR3 protein: ASSFGVGGQGPEAF

V gene: TRBV7-3
J gene: TRBJ1-2
CDR3 protein: ASSSFIRTDTYGYT

V gene: TRBV3-1
J gene: TRBJ1-3
CDR3 protein: ASSQGSPRSGNTIY

V gene: TRBV11-2
J gene: TRBJ2-1
CDR3 protein: ASSFVRGDNEQF

V gene: TRBV28
J gene: TRBJ1-1
CDR3 protein: GAMGRNTEAF

V gene: TRBV28
J gene: TRBJ2-7
CDR3 protein: ASSLTRTLSYEQY

V gene: TRBV24-1
J gene: TRBJ2-5
CDR3 protein: ATSDFLSQETQY

V gene: TRBV6-6
J gene: TRBJ1-3
CDR3 protein: ASRLPRVNTIY

V gene: TRBV4-2
J gene: TRBJ1-4
CDR3 protein: ASSQEQTDEKLF

V gene: TRBV20-1
J gene: TRBJ1-2
CDR3 protein: SARDYTATIYGYT

V gene: TRBV20-1
J gene: TRBJ1-2
CDR3 protein: SARSPGQGRLWGYT

V gene: TRBV5-6
J gene: TRBJ2-7
CDR3 protein: ASSLFGTGSYEQY

V gene: TRBV20-1
J gene: TRBJ1-5
CDR3 protein: SAPGGGNQPQH